This T cell receptor (beta chain) was sequenced in a study of T cell responses to AZD1222 COVID-19 vaccine. The CDR3 length is 13 residues. V was pared by 2 bases and J by 4 bases, with 2 bases of the junction left unmatched. Germline loops: CDR1 SGHRS, CDR2 YFSETQ. Note on this clone: The target antigen is unknown.

Clones were read by immunoSEQ multiplex PCR, and TCRdb kept only the in-frame ones, dropping some. The table has more than 150,000 clones, approximately 91% seen once. General observations from the study: Donors were chiefly white British, with a greater number of females, and clonal diversity was perhaps underestimated. Two AZD1222 administrations were followed by greater Spike-specific TCR breadth and depth.

This specimen was peripheral blood, taken on day 0 of AZD1222 vaccination. This receptor was taken from an adult in good health. This sequence joins TRBV5-1 and TRBJ2-5, with 7 nucleotides matching TRBD1. DNA of the CDR3: TGCGCCAGCAGCTTCCAGGGGGTAGAGACCCAGTACTTC. The encoded protein is CASSFQGVETQYF.